This T cell receptor (beta chain) was identified during a study of cytomegalovirus exposure and HLA in healthy donors (TCRdb year 2017). The study in broad terms: In an earlier analysis of some 550 of the donors, about 260 Gb of sequence data and some 120 million unique TCR beta sequences from about 179 million T cells were reported. A later analysis re-analyzed previously published TCR beta repertoires from approximately 670 donors and added high-resolution HLA genotyping to study TCR occurrence patterns. In an earlier analysis of 500 to 650 of the donors, high-throughput TCR beta sequencing was used to judge whether each TCR beta V gene segment behaved as functional or pseudogenic. Alongside the repertoire data, information on donor age, sex, ethnicity and CMV serostatus was compiled. About 310 gigabases of sequencing data and approximately 80 million unique TCR sequences were included in an early release covering under 650 HLA-typed donors. All discovery cohort repertoires had been generated on a single sequencing platform. The genetic ancestry cluster associated with self-reported Caucasian donors included 70% to 85% of the 398 genotyped donors. The study aimed to test whether signatures of past pathogen exposure could be identified by cataloging public T cell receptors. Class I and class II HLA loci were covered by the typing at four-digit resolution. In the later analysis, no new phenotypic data were used to find candidate immune exposures; instead, reliance was placed on TCR beta sequences and their occurrence across donors. Four to six DR-DQ haplotypes were handled as single units for association and clustering, since linkage in the cohort was strong. To predict cytomegalovirus infection status, the study combined high-throughput TCR immunosequencing, statistical association of individual TCRs with disease status, and machine learning. The study profiled the T cell repertoires of 500 to 800 subjects by immunosequencing and related them to cytomegalovirus serostatus. Across 300 to 500 genotyped donors of the cohort, an average of approximately 240,000 unique TCR beta nucleotide sequences per donor were sequenced, and about a sixth of those sequences were non-productive. A separate validation cohort of over 95 different subjects was used in addition to the approximately 640-subject first cohort. The number of typed donors differed by locus: roughly 629-640 for A, B, C, DRB1 and DQB1; 522 for DQA1; some 610 for DPA1; and about 450 for DPB1. Genome-wide SNP genotypes for about 55% of the roughly 670 donors were used in a later genetic analysis, which treated that subset as a discovery cohort.

In total, 630 or so healthy bone marrow donors made up the cohort. All cohort members were sampled while nominally healthy, although unrecorded immune exposures were likely present. The donor was CMV seronegative and was included in the group of hundreds of seronegative cohort members. Every donor gave a peripheral blood sample, and the peripheral blood mononuclear cells from that sample were used for TCR beta sequencing. Genomic DNA extraction from the blood cell samples was performed with the Qiagen DNeasy Blood Extraction Kit. On this clone: There is no known antigen for this receptor. No clone much larger than this one lies a single base away; base qualities are absent.

Library preparation was by the immunoSEQ multiplex PCR assay. A mixture of 60 forward primers for TCR Vbeta segments and 13 reverse primers for TCR Jbeta segments was used in the multiplex PCR. The CDR3 region of rearranged TCR beta genes was amplified from genomic DNA by a multiplex PCR assay. The amplified TCR beta libraries were sequenced on the Illumina HiSeq System as 87-base-pair reads. In the original analysis: Across the 600 to 700 repertoires, a later analysis counted around 80 million unique TCR beta chains, around 11 million of which were shared by at least two donors. A nearest-neighbor algorithm error-corrected the raw reads and collapsed the reads into unique sequences, merging closely related sequences to remove PCR and sequencing errors. V, D and J gene segments were assigned by aligning CDR3 sequences to IMGT reference sequences. Each retained sequence needed at least a six-nucleotide match to both a V gene segment and a J gene segment. Rearrangements were classified as productive when the CDR3 lacked stop codons and remained in frame with V and J, and all other rearrangements were classified as non-productive. Following IMGT convention, CDR3 was defined as the stretch from the second conserved V-encoded cysteine to the conserved J-encoded phenylalanine. Sequences without an unambiguous match to a single V gene segment were excluded from the earlier analysis of several hundred of the donors. In an earlier analysis of several hundred of the donors, V segments were called functional above 56.7% productive rearrangements and were called segregating when the between-donor standard deviation exceeded 5%. A statistical classification framework was built to diagnose cytomegalovirus status from the catalog of TCR beta chain sequences. V and J gene assignment, in a later analysis, came from comparing TCR nucleotide sequences with IMGT/GENE-DB human TR gene sequences. A later analysis assigned CDR3 sequences and most-parsimonious VDJ recombination scenarios with the TCRdist pipeline. A later analysis defined each TCR beta chain by its CDR3 amino acid sequence plus V-gene family, and excluded reads lacking a unique V-gene family. A later analysis removed roughly 590 highly shared, low-generation-probability nucleotide sequences to deal with suspected cross-contamination and a sequencing artifact. In a later analysis, a clonal expansion index for each public chain was calculated from normalized within-repertoire ranks of inferred template counts. In a later analysis, generation probabilities were computed using a VDJ recombination model fitted to out-of-frame rearrangements, and the results were checked against IGoR. Hypergeometric tests were used in a later analysis to score TCR-TCR, TCR-HLA and TCR-CMV co-occurrence, with a repertoire-size bias correction applied to the TCR pairs. In a later analysis, false discovery rates were estimated by permuting HLA or CMV assignments 20 times. In a later analysis, co-occurring TCRs were grouped with DBSCAN, and TCRdist sequence similarity was added when clustering was performed within HLA-allele-positive subsets. Repertoires with fewer than 30,000 or more than 120,000 public chains, plus five repertoires with anomalous nucleotide sharing, were excluded from co-occurrence clustering. Not all clones reach the TCRdb copy of this immuneACCESS table, which keeps in-frame sequences only. Checked studies attribute under half of the gap to unresolved V genes and leave the rest unexplained. V and J calls and clone size come straight from that table; D and trimming were deduced from the DNA. The sample contains around 130,000 clones, 70% to 80% of them found a single time. Approximately 1.2% of the sample is in the top ten clones.

The investigation overall reported the following: When HLA alleles, especially DR and DQ, strongly co-occurred, attributing TCR associations to individual alleles was difficult. Some IMGT-functional V segments, including TRBV6-2 and TRBV6-3, could not be distinguished by the 87-base-pair reads and were therefore excluded. Because HLA typing was missing for some donors at each locus, association tests included only the typed subset. A later analysis associated about 18,000 TCR beta sequences with specific HLA alleles at a false discovery rate of 0.05. A later analysis found that HLA-associated TCR beta chains were more clonally expanded and had lower generation probabilities than equally common non-associated chains. The study gave a list of over 150 TCR beta chains associated with cytomegalovirus. An earlier analysis of 587 of the donors showed that most TCR beta V segments appeared in productive rearrangements either about 87% or about 30% of the time, which broadly matched IMGT annotations. Cytomegalovirus status was reported to be diagnosed by the classifier with high specificity and sensitivity in both the original and validation cohorts. Only TCR beta chains were sequenced in this cohort, and the absence of alpha or paired-chain data limited detectable features. Sequencing depth was assumed to be roughly uniform across donors in the presence/absence analyses, though that assumption may not hold. Compared with the 666-donor mean, donors in an Asian-associated ancestry cluster had fewer N-insertions in productive TCRs, according to a later genetic analysis. Because counts were too low, about 18 rarely observed V segments, including chromosome 9 orphons, were excluded from the earlier analysis of several hundred of the donors. It was suggested by the authors that the approach could potentially be generalized to other disease states and immunological phenotypes. In a later analysis, several top co-occurrence clusters were reported to appear linked to parvovirus B19, influenza, CMV and Epstein-Barr virus. Most TCR sequences were observed very rarely across donors, whereas some public TCRs were present in many individuals. A group of highly shared sequence variants was considered likely to be a technical artifact of the sequencing pipeline. Most CMV-associated TCR beta chains appeared to be HLA-restricted in a later analysis, and the HLA associations seemed to be driven largely by CMV exposure. The only immune exposure information available for the cohort was CMV serostatus. In a later analysis, TCR association rates were found to vary across HLA loci, with the most associated TCRs seen for DRB1 alleles and the fewest for HLA-C alleles. A further reported finding was that TCR beta sequences accurately predicted the HLA-A and HLA-B alleles for most subjects in the first cohort. An association between a missense DCLRE1C variant and V-gene and J-gene trimming of TCR beta chains was found in a later genetic analysis and replicated in an independent cohort. In vitro tests confirmed that three of the cytomegalovirus-associated TCR beta chains recognize cytomegalovirus antigens. Correlated functional status among segregating V segments might reflect linkage disequilibrium, but an unknown experimental factor could not be ruled out.

The germline V gene (reference sequence) yields SGHAT for CDR1 and FQDESV for CDR2. The V end gives up 4 bases and the J end 6 bases, leaving 1 base in the junction not matched to a gene. Its CDR3 holds 15 amino acids, cysteine through phenylalanine. Kept here is only the CDR3 DNA, which spans 45 bases and is read in frame from base 1. Recombination linked TRBV11-1 to TRBJ2-1; TRBD2 fits 15 bases in the junction. Sequencing was performed on PBMCs. The receptor comes from a man in his fifties in good health and CMV-seronegative. The nucleotide sequence reads TGTGCCAGCAGCTCGGGACTAGCGGGAGGCAATGAGCAGTTCTTC. Its translation reads: CASSSGLAGGNEQFF.